This entry is about one TCR beta chain. Its specificity is not known. ViraFEST used viral peptide pools to expand antigen-specific CD4+ T cells before sequencing. Researchers isolated CD4+ T cells once roughly ten days of culture had elapsed. The cohort was immunized with two doses of either the BNT162b2 or mRNA-1273 vaccine. These data belong to a study of vaccination effects on CD4 cells after COVID-19. Study summary: Post-vaccine draws lagged the second dose by a median of 72 days.

Profiling relied on immunoSEQ multiplex PCR, and the TCRdb table lists in-frame clones only, not all of them. Of tens of thousands of clones listed, approximately 78% were seen once; the top ten hold approximately 1.6%. Study outcomes and limitations: Clones induced by infection and by vaccine showed marked clonal contraction late after vaccination. Few convalescent patients were included, and no early post-infection timepoints were sampled.

The sample consisted of CD4+ T cells from PBMCs cultured with HCoV-NL63 spike peptides, taken after COVID-19 vaccination. The sequence was obtained from a human donor who received a COVID-19 vaccine. Some clones in this sample may be carry-over from other donors' samples.

CDR3 sequence: CATSVRFLGQVHLNQPQHF. For the CDR3, the DNA is TGTGCCACCAGTGTTAGGTTCCTGGGACAGGTTCATCTAAATCAGCCCCAGCATTTT. The V call is TRBV24-1, the J call TRBJ1-5; 8 bases align to TRBD1. CDR1 and CDR2 (germline): KGHDR, SFDVKD. V shed 5 bases, J shed 4 bases, and the junction held 18 bases outside the gene matches. The CDR3 is 19 amino acids.